The present T cell receptor (beta chain) was sequenced within a study of blood T cell repertoires in COVID-19. Across the study: The United States, Italy and Spain provided the acute and convalescent COVID-19 samples. The cDNA or gDNA used as material had been derived from T cells, B-cell-depleted T cells, or PBMCs.

The germline gives CDR1 LNHNV, CDR2 YYDKDF (reference sequence). V was clipped by 6 bases and J by 9 bases; unmatched bases: 12. The CDR3 sequence is 16 residues long. Using immunoSEQ multiplex PCR, the repertoire was profiled, and TCRdb retains in-frame clones only, with some absent. Here the sample spans 250,000 or so clones, about 79% being singletons. The sequencing sample was made of peripheral blood. The V call is TRBV15, the J call TRBJ1-6; 9 bases line up with TRBD1. This TCR derives from a man between 40 and 49 years old who had recovered from COVID-19. This CDR3 is CATSTIQGARVSPLHF. In DNA, the CDR3 is TGTGCCACCAGTACCATACAGGGGGCAAGAGTTTCACCCCTCCACTTT.